This T cell receptor beta chain appears in the sequencing data of a study of beta chain features in type 1 diabetes. To note about this clone: The antigen remains unidentified.

Trimming took 2 bases from V and 2 from J, leaving 13 bases between them. Germline assignment: CDR1 SSHAT and CDR2 FNYEAQ (reference sequence). The CDR3 is made up of 15 amino acids. Isolated RNA was reverse transcribed in full, so expressed TCRB transcripts were sequenced. The data were produced by immunoSEQ multiplex PCR, yet TCRdb's version contains in-frame clones alone and is incomplete. Of some 52,000 clones listed, 35% to 50% are singletons. General study results and limits: Type 1 diabetes patients showed a moderate but significant shortening of TCRB CDR3s in all four CD4+ subsets.

This receptor was obtained from a man aged 25-40 years with type 1 diabetes. The sample consisted of Tregs from blood. The chain combines TRBV7-7 with TRBJ2-7; a weak D match, TRBD1 (6 bases). In nucleotides, the CDR3 is TGTGCCAGCAGCTTAAAACAGGGAGTGACCTACGAGCAGTACTTC. The encoded protein is CASSLKQGVTYEQYF.